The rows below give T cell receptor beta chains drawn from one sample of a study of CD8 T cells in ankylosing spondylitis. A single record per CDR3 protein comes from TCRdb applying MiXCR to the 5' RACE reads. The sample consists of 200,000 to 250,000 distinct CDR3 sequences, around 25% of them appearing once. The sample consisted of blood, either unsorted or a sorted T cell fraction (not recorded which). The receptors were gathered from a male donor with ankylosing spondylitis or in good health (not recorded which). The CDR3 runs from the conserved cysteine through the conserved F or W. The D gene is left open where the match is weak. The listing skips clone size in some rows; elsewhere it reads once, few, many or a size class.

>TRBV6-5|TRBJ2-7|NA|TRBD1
TGTGCCAGCAGTTACTCCGGCAGGGGGCTAGCCGAGCAGTACTTC
CASSYSGRGLAEQYF
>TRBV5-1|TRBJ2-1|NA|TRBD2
TGCGCCAGCAGCTTAGCTAGCGGAACCTACAATGAGCAGTTCTTC
CASSLASGTYNEQFF
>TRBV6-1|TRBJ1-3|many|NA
TGTGCCAGCAGTCGACTAACATGGGCTGGAAACACCATATATTTT
CASSRLTWAGNTIYF
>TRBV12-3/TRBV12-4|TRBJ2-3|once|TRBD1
TGTGCCAGTCCGGACAGGGAGACAGATACGCAGTATTTT
CASPDRETDTQYF
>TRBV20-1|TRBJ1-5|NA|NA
TGCAGTGCCCCAACAGTAACCGATAGCAATCAGCCCCAGCATTTT
CSAPTVTDSNQPQHF
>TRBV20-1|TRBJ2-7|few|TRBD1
TGCAGTGCTCCCGAGGGGGCAATCGAGCAGTACTTC
CSAPEGAIEQYF
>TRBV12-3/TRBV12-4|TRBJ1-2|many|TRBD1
TGTGCCAGCAGTTTCGAGGACAGGGCTCATGGCTACACCTTC
CASSFEDRAHGYTF
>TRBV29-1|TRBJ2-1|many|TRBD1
TGCAGCGTTGAAACGACGACAGGGAATGAGCAGTTCTTC
CSVETTTGNEQFF
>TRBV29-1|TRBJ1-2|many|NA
TGCAGCGTTGCACCAGGGGCCGCGGATGGCTACACCTTC
CSVAPGAADGYTF
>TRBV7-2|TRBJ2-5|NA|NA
TGTGCCAGCAGCCCAGGGGCCAGGTTGGAGACCCAGTACTTC
CASSPGARLETQYF
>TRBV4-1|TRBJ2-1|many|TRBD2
TGCGCCAGCAGCCAAGTGCGGGAGGTAAATGAGCAGTTCTTC
CASSQVREVNEQFF
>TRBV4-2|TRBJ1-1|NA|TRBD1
TGTGCCAGCAGCCAAGATAGGGACAGGGGGCCTGAAGCTTTCTTT
CASSQDRDRGPEAFF
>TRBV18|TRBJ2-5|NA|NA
TGTGCCAGCTCACCGTATCAACCCCACCAAGAGACCCAGTACTTC
CASSPYQPHQETQYF
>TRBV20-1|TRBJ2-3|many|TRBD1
TGCAGTGCTAGAAGGGACAGGGGGTCCACAGATACGCAGTATTTT
CSARRDRGSTDTQYF
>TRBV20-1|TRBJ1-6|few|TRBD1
TGCAGTGCCCGAACGGGACAGACGAATAATTCACCCCTCCACTTT
CSARTGQTNNSPLHF
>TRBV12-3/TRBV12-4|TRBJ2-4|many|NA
TGTGCCAGCAGTTCTATAGGTTGGGAGAGCTCAATCGGAGCCAAAAACATTCAGTACTTC
CASSSIGWESSIGAKNIQYF
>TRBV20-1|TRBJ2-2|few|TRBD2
TGCAGTGCTAGGGGGGGACTAGCTTCCGGGGAGCTGTTTTTT
CSARGGLASGELFF
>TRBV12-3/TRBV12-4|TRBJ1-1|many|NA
TGTGCCAGCAGTTTGGGCAGGGCGGGATTCAACACTGAAGCTTTCTTT
CASSLGRAGFNTEAFF
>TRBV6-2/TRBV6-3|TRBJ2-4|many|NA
TGTGCCAGCAGCCGAACCGGGGCCCCACTTAAAAACATTCAGTACTTC
CASSRTGAPLKNIQYF
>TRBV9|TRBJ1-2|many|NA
TGTGCCAGCAGCGTAGACAGTAACTATGGCTACACCTTC
CASSVDSNYGYTF
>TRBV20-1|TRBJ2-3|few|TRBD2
TGCAGTGCTAGAAGACTAGCCCGCACAGATACGCAGTATTTT
CSARRLARTDTQYF
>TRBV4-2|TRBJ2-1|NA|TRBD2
TGTGCCAGCAGCCCGGGACTAGCGAAAAGCTCCTACAATGAGCAGTTCTTC
CASSPGLAKSSYNEQFF
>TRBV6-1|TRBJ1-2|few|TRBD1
TGTGCCAGCAGTCAGGGGACAGTTAATGGCTACACCTTC
CASSQGTVNGYTF
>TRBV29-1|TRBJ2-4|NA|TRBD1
TGCAGCGTTACCGGGACAGGAAACATTCAGTACTTC
CSVTGTGNIQYF
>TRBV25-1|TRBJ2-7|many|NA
TGTGCCAGCAGTGCTGGGGTTGAGCAGTACTTC
CASSAGVEQYF
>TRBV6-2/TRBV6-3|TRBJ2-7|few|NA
TGTGCCAGCAGTTACAGATCCTACGAGCAGTACTTC
CASSYRSYEQYF
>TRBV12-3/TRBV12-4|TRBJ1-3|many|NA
TGTGCCAGCAGCTCTCGAAACACCATATATTTT
CASSSRNTIYF
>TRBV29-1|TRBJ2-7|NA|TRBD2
TGCAGCGTTGACTTAGCGGGACATTACGAGCAGTACTTC
CSVDLAGHYEQYF
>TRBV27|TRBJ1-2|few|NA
TGTGCCAGCAGCCCCCTCACCCCCGGGCAGAAAATTAACTATGGCTACACCTTC
CASSPLTPGQKINYGYTF
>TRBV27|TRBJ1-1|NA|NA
TGTGCCAGCAGTTTTAACCCTCCCCAGAACACTGAAGCTTTCTTT
CASSFNPPQNTEAFF
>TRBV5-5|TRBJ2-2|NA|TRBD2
TGTGCCAGCAAGCCTAGCGGGACGGGCGGGGAGCTGTTTTTT
CASKPSGTGGELFF
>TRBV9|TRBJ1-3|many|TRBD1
TGTGCCAGCAGCGTGGAGGGACAGGGGATTGGAAACACCATATATTTT
CASSVEGQGIGNTIYF
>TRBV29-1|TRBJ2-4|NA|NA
TGCAGCGTTGAAGACCGGGAAAACATTCAGTACTTC
CSVEDRENIQYF
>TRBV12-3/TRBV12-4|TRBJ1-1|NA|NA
TGTGCCAGCACCTTAGGAGGGATGGGCGCTTTCTTT
CASTLGGMGAFF
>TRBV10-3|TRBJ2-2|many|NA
TGTGCCTCCCAGGGGCAGGAGAACACCGGGGAGCTGTTTTTT
CASQGQENTGELFF
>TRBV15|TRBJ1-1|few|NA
TGTGCCACCAGCAGAGAAGGCACTGAAGCTTTCTTT
CATSREGTEAFF
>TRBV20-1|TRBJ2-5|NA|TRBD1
TGCAGTGCTACTGACAGGGGGAGTCAGGAGACCCAGTACTTC
CSATDRGSQETQYF
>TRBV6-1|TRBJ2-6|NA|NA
TGTGCCAGCAGGGAAGACTACTCTGGGGCCAACGTCCTGACTTTC
CASREDYSGANVLTF
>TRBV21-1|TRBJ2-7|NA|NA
TGTGCCAGCAAGACCCCCTCCTACGAGCAGTACTTC
CASKTPSYEQYF
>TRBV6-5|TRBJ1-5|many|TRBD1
TGTGCCAGCGCAACAGGGGATCAGCCCCAGCATTTT
CASATGDQPQHF
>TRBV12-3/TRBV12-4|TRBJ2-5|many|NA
TGTGCCAGCAGTTTAATGGGAAACCAAGAGACCCAGTACTTC
CASSLMGNQETQYF
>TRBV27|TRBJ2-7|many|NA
TGTGCCAGCAGTTCCTCCGGGACACGCACTTACGAGCAGTACTTC
CASSSSGTRTYEQYF
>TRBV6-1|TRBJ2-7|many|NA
TGTGCCAGCAGAAGCGCCTCTGGGAATAGTTACGAGCAGTACTTC
CASRSASGNSYEQYF
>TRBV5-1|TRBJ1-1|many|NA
TGCGCCAGCAGCTGGGAGGGGGTTGCGACTGAAGCTTTCTTT
CASSWEGVATEAFF
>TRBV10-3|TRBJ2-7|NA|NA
TGTGCCATCAGTGAAAATAGGGACGTAGAGCAGTACTTC
CAISENRDVEQYF
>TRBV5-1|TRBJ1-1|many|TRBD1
TGCGCCAGCAGCTTGGGGACAGGGGCCATGAACACTGAAGCTTTCTTT
CASSLGTGAMNTEAFF
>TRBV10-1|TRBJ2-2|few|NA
TGCGCCAGCGGAAATGGACGGTACGCGAACACCGGGGAGCTGTTTTTT
CASGNGRYANTGELFF
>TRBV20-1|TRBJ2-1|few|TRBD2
TGCAGTGCTCGGACTAGCGGATCCTACAATGAGCAGTTCTTC
CSARTSGSYNEQFF
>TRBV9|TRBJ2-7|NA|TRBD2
TGTGCCAGCAGCGGAGAACCAACTAGCGCCGCACGGGACGAGCAGTACTTC
CASSGEPTSAARDEQYF
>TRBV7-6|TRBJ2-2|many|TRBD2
TGTGCCAGCAGCTTAGCGACTAGCGGGATCACCGGGGAGCTGTTTTTT
CASSLATSGITGELFF
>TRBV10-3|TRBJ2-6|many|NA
TGTGCCATCAGTGGCTCTGGGGCCAACGTCCTGACTTTC
CAISGSGANVLTF
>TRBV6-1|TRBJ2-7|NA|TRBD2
TGTGCCAGCAGCCCTAGCGGGAGGGCCAATGAGCAGTACTTC
CASSPSGRANEQYF
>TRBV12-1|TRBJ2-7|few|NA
TGTGCCAGCAGCTTTCTTGCGGGAGGGCCTCGAGAGCAGTACTTC
CASSFLAGGPREQYF